The clone carrying this T cell receptor (beta chain) was picked up a small number of times. The junction departs from germline at one end; a sequencing error may be responsible. TCRdb used MiXCR to reprocess the 5' RACE reads, holding one entry per CDR3 protein. The sample contains nearly 100,000 distinct CDR3 sequences, 15% to 20% of which appear only once. This sample was included in a study of T cells of healthy individuals. From germline, CDR1 is DFQATT and CDR2 SNEGSKA (reference sequence). The CDR3 runs 15 residues. The J gene is TRBJ1-1, the V gene TRBV20-1, with 7 bases fitting TRBD1. The source is a human donor in good health. The CDR3 DNA is TGCAGTGCCAGAGGGGGCTCGGGGGCGCGGACTGAAGCTTTCTTT. Its protein product is CSARGGSGARTEAFF.